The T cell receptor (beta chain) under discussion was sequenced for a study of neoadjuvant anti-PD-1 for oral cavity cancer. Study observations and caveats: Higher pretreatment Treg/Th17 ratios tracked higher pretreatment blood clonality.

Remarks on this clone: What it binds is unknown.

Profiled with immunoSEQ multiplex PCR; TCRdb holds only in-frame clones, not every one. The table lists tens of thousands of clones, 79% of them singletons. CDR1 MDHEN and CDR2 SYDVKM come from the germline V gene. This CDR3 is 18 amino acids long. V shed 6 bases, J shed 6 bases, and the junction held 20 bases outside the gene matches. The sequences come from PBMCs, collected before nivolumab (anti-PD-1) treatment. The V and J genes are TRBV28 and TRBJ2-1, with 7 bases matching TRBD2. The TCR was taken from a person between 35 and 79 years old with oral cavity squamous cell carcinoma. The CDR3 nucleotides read TGTGCCAGCAGCACCTCCCCTGGCGGGGGAATCTCATCCAATGAGCAGTTCTTC. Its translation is CASSTSPGGGISSNEQFF. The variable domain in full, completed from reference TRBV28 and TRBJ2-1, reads DVKVTQSSRYLVKRTGEKVFLECVQDMDHENMFWYRQDPGLGLRLIYFSYDVKMKEKGDIPEGYSVSREKKERFSLILESASTNQTSMYLCASSTSPGGGISSNEQFFGPGTRLTVL.